The sequence of this T cell receptor (beta chain) was determined in a study of Graves' ophthalmopathy and Graves' hyperthyroidism. General observations from the study: Ophthalmopathy versus stable hyperthyroidism: 13-signature model gave around 90% sensitivity, 75% to 83% specificity. For predicting ophthalmopathy progression, the model had around 64% sensitivity and 72.22% specificity.

The V gene lost 0 bases and the J gene lost 6 bases, with 12 bases spanning the gap. This CDR3 spans 14 amino acids. In germline, CDR1 is LGHNA, CDR2 YSLEER. The sequenced template was RNA, covering the TCR beta CDR3 region. The first round was an RT-PCR with HTBI primers, and the second round was a multiplex PCR. Each CDR3 protein is one row after TCRdb ran MiXCR on the multiplex PCR reads. The repertoire holds about 700,000 distinct CDR3 sequences, with roughly two fifths as singletons. On this clonotype: What it binds is unknown.

The source of this sequence is an adult man with Graves' ophthalmopathy. Sequencing was performed on peripheral blood. The V call is TRBV4-3, the J call TRBJ2-7; a possible D gene is TRBD1 (5 bases). The CDR3 bases are TGCGCCAGCAGCCAAGATGTCAGGGTACCCGAGCAGTACTTC. This codes for CASSQDVRVPEQYF.